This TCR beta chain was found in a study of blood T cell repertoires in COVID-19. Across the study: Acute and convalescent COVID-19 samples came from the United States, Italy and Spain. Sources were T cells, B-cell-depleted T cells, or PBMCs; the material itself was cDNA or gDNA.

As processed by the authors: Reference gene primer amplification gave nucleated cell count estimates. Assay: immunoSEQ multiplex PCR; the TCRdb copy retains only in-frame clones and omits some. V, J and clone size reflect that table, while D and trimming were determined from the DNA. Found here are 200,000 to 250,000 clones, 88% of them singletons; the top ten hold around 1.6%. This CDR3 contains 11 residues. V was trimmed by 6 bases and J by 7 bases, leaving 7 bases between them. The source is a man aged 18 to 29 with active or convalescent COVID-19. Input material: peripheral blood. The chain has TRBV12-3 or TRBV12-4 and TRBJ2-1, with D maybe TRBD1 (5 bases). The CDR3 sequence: CASSQGNEQFF. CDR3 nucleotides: TGTGCCAGCAGCCAGGGAAATGAGCAGTTCTTC.